This T cell receptor (beta chain) is from a study of blood T cell repertoires in COVID-19 (dated by TCRdb to the early 2020s). About the investigation overall: The collaborator samples originated in the United States, Italy and Spain and spanned the acute and convalescent phases of COVID-19. The material from the prospective study consisted of cDNA or gDNA derived from T cells, B-cell-depleted T cells, or PBMCs. Subjects who had been exposed to COVID-19, were actively infected with it, or had recovered from it provided the deeply sampled blood TCRbeta repertoires that made up the dataset. The repertoires were made available in a free public database intended to serve as a resource for research on the immune response to SARS-CoV-2. The samples were drawn from two sources: the first 160 participants of the ongoing ImmuneRACE study, and 950 to 1,500 subjects contributed by 6 global collaborators. A de-identified subject ID, COVID-19 status, age in years and sex were almost always included in the sample metadata. Where available, HLA class I and class II types were obtained from metadata supplied by the sample provider rather than from assay-based typing.

TCRbeta CDR3 regions were amplified from genomic DNA using the immunoSEQ Assay, a bias-controlled multiplex PCR. On the study's bioinformatics: Within the assay, amplification of reference gene primers was used to estimate how many nucleated cells each sample contained. To quantify the absolute abundance of each unique TCRbeta CDR3 rearrangement, sequence reads were collapsed and filtered. For each sample, productive Simpson clonality was calculated by taking the square root of Simpson's diversity index across productive rearrangements. Here the immuneACCESS table is served through TCRdb, limited to in-frame sequences with V and J called. Missing clones are a known gap in these copies; in checked studies unresolved V genes cover under half, and the rest lacks a known reason. The V and J calls and clone size are taken from that table; D and trimming were inferred from the DNA. This sample has about 45,000 clones in its table, and 83% of those were observed once. The top ten clones comprise approximately 7.6% of the sample.

Study-wide findings and limitations: How much clinical and demographic metadata was included differed by source and by participant, and the metadata was provided uncurated.

The collaborating institutions used their own protocols to collect whole blood in K2EDTA tubes. For TCRbeta analysis, collaborator samples were shipped as frozen whole blood, as isolated PBMCs, or as DNA extracted from either sample type. For this clone: Its cognate antigen has yet to be identified. One base away there is no much larger clone; base qualities are not given.

Clipping removes 6 bases from V and 7 bases from J, with 7 as the unmatched junction base count. Counted from cysteine to phenylalanine, this CDR3 has 13 amino acids. Solely the CDR3 DNA is kept, with 39 bases framed from the first base. Sequences KGHSH (CDR1) and LQKENI (CDR2) are obtained from the germline V gene. The sample was peripheral blood. Rearrangement joined TRBV18 to TRBJ1-1, with 8 bases in between that match TRBD1. The clonotype originates from an older man in a cohort sampled during active COVID-19. The CDR3 region has the sequence CASSGGQDFEAFF. The sequenced DNA is TGTGCCAGCTCGGGGGGACAGGACTTTGAAGCTTTCTTT.